This entry is about one T cell receptor beta chain. This entry is derived from a study of shared clonotypes between healthy human individuals. TCRdb keeps only in-frame clones here, not all; method: immunoSEQ multiplex PCR. The table includes about 600,000 clones, around 78% detected once. Germline values: CDR1 SGHTA, CDR2 FQGTGA. Deletions cut 5 bases from V and 7 bases from J, with 14 bases between. The CDR3 is 14 residues long. Sequencing was performed on PBMCs. The TCR was taken from a middle-aged woman in good health. Some clones in this sample may be carry-over from other donors' samples. V is TRBV7-3 and J is TRBJ2-2; maybe TRBD2 (6 bases). The CDR3 region is CASSIGGVDGELFF. CDR3 DNA sequence: TGTGCCAGCAGCATCGGAGGGGTGGACGGGGAGCTGTTTTTT.